This record covers a single T cell receptor beta chain. The antigen it binds to is not known. Base qualities are not recorded, but no much larger clone differs from it by a single base. The cohort consisted of 600 or so healthy bone marrow donors. At the time of sampling, every cohort member was nominally healthy, though immune exposures that went unrecorded were likely present. The donor was CMV seronegative and belonged to the group of over 350 seronegative cohort members. Every donor gave a peripheral blood sample, and the peripheral blood mononuclear cells from that sample were used for TCR beta sequencing. Genomic DNA was extracted from the blood cell samples with the Qiagen DNeasy Blood Extraction Kit. The data stem from a study of cytomegalovirus exposure and HLA in healthy donors (dated by TCRdb to about 2017). Background on the whole study: An earlier analysis of some 620 of the donors reported about 280 Gb of sequence data and 95 million to 130 million unique TCR beta sequences obtained from 150 million to 200 million T cells. The number of typed donors differed by locus: about 620-640 for A, B, C, DRB1 and DQB1; 500 to 550 for DQA1; some 590 for DPA1; and 400 to 480 for DPB1. High-throughput TCR immunosequencing, statistical association of individual TCRs with disease status, and machine learning were combined to predict cytomegalovirus infection status. Every repertoire in the discovery cohort had been generated on one and the same sequencing platform. HLA typing covered class I and class II loci at four-digit resolution. Among the roughly 400 genotyped donors, around 81% belonged to the genetic ancestry cluster associated with self-reported Caucasian donors. An early release covering roughly 640 HLA-typed donors comprised roughly 300 gigabases of sequencing data and approximately 85 million unique TCR sequences. Alongside the repertoire data, information on donor age, sex, ethnicity and CMV serostatus was compiled. In the later analysis, no new phenotypic data were used to find candidate immune exposures; instead, reliance was placed on TCR beta sequences and their occurrence across donors. Using immunosequencing, the study profiled T cell repertoires from 500 to 800 subjects and related those repertoires to cytomegalovirus serostatus. An earlier analysis of 500 to 750 of the donors applied high-throughput TCR beta sequencing to assess whether each TCR beta V gene segment acted as functional or pseudogenic. A later genetic analysis used genome-wide SNP genotypes for about three fifths of the 666 donors, treating that subset as a discovery cohort. The study was designed to test whether signatures of past pathogen exposure could be identified by cataloging public T cell receptors. Along with the approximately 650-subject first cohort, a separate validation cohort of roughly 110 different subjects was used. A later analysis re-examined previously published TCR beta repertoires from 600 to 700 donors and added high-resolution HLA genotyping to investigate patterns of TCR occurrence. About five DR-DQ haplotypes were handled as single units for association and clustering because linkage in the cohort was strong. Across about 380 genotyped donors of the cohort, an average of roughly 200,000 unique TCR beta nucleotide sequences per donor were sequenced, and approximately 17% of those sequences were non-productive.

Findings and caveats that apply to the study as a whole: It was suggested by the authors that the approach could potentially be generalized to other disease states and immunological phenotypes. At a false discovery rate of 0.05, a later analysis linked 16,951 TCR beta sequences to specific HLA alleles. The classifier was reported to diagnose cytomegalovirus status with high specificity and sensitivity in both the original and validation cohorts. Linkage disequilibrium might explain the correlated functional status among segregating V segments, but an unknown experimental factor could not be ruled out. Three of the identified cytomegalovirus-associated TCR beta chains were confirmed in vitro to be specific for cytomegalovirus antigens. When HLA alleles, especially DR and DQ, strongly co-occurred, attributing TCR associations to individual alleles was difficult. A further reported finding was that TCR beta sequences accurately predicted the HLA-A and HLA-B alleles for most subjects in the first cohort. In a later genetic analysis, fewer N-insertions in productive TCRs were reported among donors in an Asian-associated ancestry cluster than the roughly 700-donor mean. Roughly uniform sequencing depth across donors was assumed in presence/absence analyses, although this assumption may not hold. The sequencing pipeline was judged likely to have produced a cluster of highly shared sequence variants as a technical artifact. About 15 rarely observed V segments, including chromosome 9 orphons, were excluded from the earlier analysis of just under 600 of the donors because counts were too low. In a later analysis, HLA-associated TCR beta chains were found to be more clonally expanded and to have lower generation probabilities than equally common non-associated chains. The study gave a list of 150 to 200 TCR beta chains associated with cytomegalovirus. The 87-base-pair reads could not distinguish some IMGT-functional V segments, including TRBV6-2 and TRBV6-3, so those segments were excluded. Most TCR sequences were seen in very few donors, while some public TCRs were found in many individuals. According to a later analysis, parvovirus B19, influenza, CMV and Epstein-Barr virus appeared linked to several top co-occurrence clusters. According to a later analysis, most CMV-associated TCR beta chains appeared to be HLA-restricted, and the HLA associations seemed to be driven largely by CMV exposure. V-gene and J-gene trimming of TCR beta chains was associated with a missense DCLRE1C variant in a later genetic analysis, and the association was replicated in an independent cohort. The only immune exposure information available for the cohort was CMV serostatus. A later analysis found that TCR association rates varied across HLA loci, with DRB1 alleles showing the most associated TCRs and HLA-C alleles the fewest. Because some donors lacked HLA typing at each locus, the association tests relied only on the typed subset. In this cohort, only TCR beta chains were sequenced, and detectable features were limited by the absence of alpha or paired-chain data. An earlier analysis of approximately 540 of the donors showed that most TCR beta V segments appeared in productive rearrangements either about 87% or about 30% of the time, which broadly matched IMGT annotations.

Receptors were amplified or captured by the immunoSEQ multiplex PCR assay. For the multiplex PCR, a mixture combining 60 forward primers for TCR Vbeta segments and 13 reverse primers for TCR Jbeta segments was used. A multiplex PCR assay on genomic DNA amplified the CDR3 region of rearranged TCR beta genes. Amplified TCR beta libraries were sequenced as 87-base-pair reads on the Illumina HiSeq System. Regarding the original processing steps: A later analysis tallied roughly 76 million unique TCR beta chains across the 600 to 700 repertoires, and some 10 million of those chains were shared by two or more donors. A nearest-neighbor algorithm error-corrected the raw reads and collapsed the reads into unique sequences, merging closely related sequences to remove PCR and sequencing errors. To assign V, D and J gene segments, CDR3 sequences were aligned to IMGT reference sequences. For a sequence to be retained, at least a six-nucleotide match to both a V gene segment and a J gene segment was required. A rearrangement counted as productive if the CDR3 had no stop codons and remained in frame with V and J, and every other rearrangement counted as non-productive. CDR3 was defined by IMGT convention, running from the second conserved V-encoded cysteine to the conserved J-encoded phenylalanine. In an earlier analysis of 500 to 650 of the donors, sequences lacking an unambiguous match to a single V gene segment were excluded. An earlier analysis of about 600 of the donors called V segments functional above 56.7% productive rearrangements and segregating when the between-donor standard deviation exceeded 5%. A statistical classification framework was built to diagnose cytomegalovirus status from the catalog of TCR beta chain sequences. A later analysis assigned V and J genes by comparing TCR nucleotide sequences with IMGT/GENE-DB human TR gene sequences. In a later analysis, CDR3 sequences and most-parsimonious VDJ recombination scenarios were assigned using the TCRdist pipeline. In a later analysis, each TCR beta chain was defined by its CDR3 amino acid sequence together with its V-gene family, and reads without a unique V-gene family were excluded. In a later analysis, a few hundred highly shared, low-generation-probability nucleotide sequences were removed to address suspected cross-contamination and a sequencing artifact. In a later analysis, a clonal expansion index for each public chain was calculated from normalized within-repertoire ranks of inferred template counts. Generation probabilities in a later analysis came from a VDJ recombination model fitted to out-of-frame rearrangements, and those results were checked against IGoR. In a later analysis, TCR-TCR, TCR-HLA and TCR-CMV co-occurrence was scored with hypergeometric tests, and a repertoire-size bias correction was applied to TCR pairs. To estimate false discovery rates, a later analysis permuted the HLA or CMV assignments 20 times. In a later analysis, co-occurring TCRs were grouped using DBSCAN, with TCRdist sequence similarity added in when clustering inside HLA-allele-positive subsets. Co-occurrence clustering excluded repertoires with fewer than 30,000 or more than 120,000 public chains, plus five with anomalous nucleotide sharing. The source is immuneACCESS, and TCRdb retained only in-frame sequences with V and J called. Part of the clones is not carried over; for the studies checked, unresolved V genes explain less than half of this, and the remainder is unexplained. That table furnishes V, J and clone size, whereas the DNA furnished D and trimming. This sample is represented by 50,000 to 70,000 clones; about 80% of them were singletons. Approximately 3.5% of the sample is taken by the ten largest.

Trimming removed 1 base from V and 0 bases from J, leaving 15 bases between the germline ends. Counted from cysteine to phenylalanine, this CDR3 has 17 amino acids. Only CDR3 DNA is held: 51 bases, read in frame from base 1. From the germline V gene, CDR1 is SGHTA and CDR2 is FQGNSA. The sequence is built from TRBV7-2 and TRBJ1-1; TRBD1 could be the D gene, as 5 bases match. This TCR came from a middle-aged woman in good health and CMV-seronegative. The source material was PBMCs. The base sequence is TGTGCCAGCAGCTTAGAAGGGAGGGGTTTTATGAACACTGAAGCTTTCTTT. Translated, this gives CASSLEGRGFMNTEAFF. The full variable domain, completed from the reference TRBV7-2 and TRBJ1-1 proteins outside the CDR3, reads GAGVSQSPSNKVTEKGKDVELRCDPISGHTALYWYRQSLGQGLEFLIYFQGNSAPDKSGLPSDRFSAERTGGSVSTLTIQRTQQEDSAVYLCASSLEGRGFMNTEAFFGQGTRLTVV.